Below, 8 T cell receptor beta chains from the same sample are listed, as sequenced in a study of cytomegalovirus exposure and HLA in healthy donors. PCR used 60 Vbeta primers and 13 Jbeta primers. Profiling relied on immunoSEQ multiplex PCR, and the TCRdb table lists in-frame clones only, not all of them. The table has about 130,000 clones, about 82% seen once. Sample: PBMCs. Receptors were obtained from a man aged 25 to 40 in good health and CMV-seronegative.

The V call is TRBV27, the J call TRBJ2-7; 9 bases line up with TRBD1. With V trimmed by 3 bases and J by 0 bases, 9 bases remained unmatched. This CDR3 contains 17 residues. Germline assignment: CDR1 MNHEY and CDR2 SMNVEV (reference sequence). In DNA form, the CDR3 reads TGTGCCAGCAGTTTTAGGACAGGGGCAGAAAGCTCCTACGAGCAGTACTTC. Translating it yields CASSFRTGAESSYEQYF.

The chain uses TRBV10-3 and TRBJ1-4, with unresolved D. The CDR3 runs 16 residues. V dropped 0 bases and J dropped 7 bases, with 15 bases sitting between them. Germline CDR1 is ENHRY and CDR2 is SYGVKD. CDR3 coding DNA: TGTGCCATCAGTGAGTCGAAAGGAGGTGAGAGTGAAAAACTGTTTTTT. It yields the protein CAISESKGGESEKLFF.

The genes are TRBV7-9 and TRBJ1-4; D is unresolved. CDR3 size: 12 residues. In germline, CDR1 is SEHNR, CDR2 FQNEAQ (reference sequence). The V gene lost 3 bases and the J gene lost 6 bases, with 5 bases spanning the gap. CDR3 sequence reads: CASSFGDEKLFF. In DNA, the CDR3 is TGTGCCAGCAGCTTCGGGGATGAAAAACTGTTTTTT.

This sequence joins TRBV5-1 and TRBJ2-1; 13 bases are shared with TRBD2. Germline V lookup: CDR1 SGHRS, CDR2 YFSETQ. CDR3 length: 16 amino acids. With V trimmed by 0 bases and J by 15 bases, 12 bases remained unmatched. The CDR3 reads CASSLVRGLAGPSPFF. DNA for the CDR3: TGCGCCAGCAGCTTGGTCCGGGGACTAGCGGGACCGTCGCCGTTCTTC.

The rearrangement joins TRBV10-3 to TRBJ2-1; 8 bases fit TRBD1. CDR1 and CDR2 (germline): ENHRY, SYGVKD. V was clipped by 2 bases and J by 1 base; unmatched bases: 4. The CDR3 runs 16 residues. The CDR3 sequence: CAISENTGGSYNEQFF. The CDR3 DNA is TGTGCCATCAGTGAGAACACAGGGGGATCCTACAATGAGCAGTTCTTC.

The J gene is TRBJ2-2, the V gene TRBV25-1; 12 bases align to TRBD1. CDR1 is MGHDK and CDR2 is SYGVNS in the germline V gene. The CDR3 is 18 amino acids. Germline trimming cut 6 bases from V and 7 bases from J; bases unmatched to any gene: 15. The CDR3: CASSPPRGTGGEIGELFF. CDR3 DNA: TGTGCCAGCAGCCCACCGAGGGGGACAGGGGGCGAAATCGGGGAGCTGTTTTTT.

This clone has more than one count but fewer than ten. V and J are TRBV6-6 and TRBJ2-1; D call uncertain. Trimming removed 5 bases from V and 4 bases from J, with 12 bases in between. CDR3 length: 14 residues. Germline V gene data show CDR1 as MNHNY and CDR2 as SVGAGI (reference sequence). Here the CDR3 reads CASSLSQVYNEQFF. The CDR3 DNA follows: TGTGCCAGCAGTCTTTCCCAGGTTTACAATGAGCAGTTCTTC.

This clone was counted many times. V and J are TRBV5-1 and TRBJ2-7; TRBD2 is a possible D gene (6 bases). CDR1 is SGHRS and CDR2 is YFSETQ in the germline V gene. The V and J ends lost 4 bases and 2 bases respectively, with 7 bases between them. The CDR3 spans 12 residues. The CDR3 loop reads CASSGGTYEQYF. In DNA form, the CDR3 reads TGCGCCAGCAGCGGAGGGACCTACGAGCAGTACTTC.